This T cell receptor (beta chain) was identified during a study of blood T cells in healthy people across ages. Whole-study results and caveats: Older individuals had lower TCR beta diversity per million T cells (the decline was roughly linear).

This clonotype was picked up a small number of times. Its cognate antigen is unknown. Alongside a J-beta primer mix, a sample-barcoded 5' primer served in a second PCR lasting about 7 to 11 cycles. All cDNA molecules were each tagged by a template-switch adaptor with 12 random nucleotides. In TCRdb, the 5' RACE reads were re-called with MiXCR into one record per CDR3 protein. Of hundreds of thousands of distinct CDR3 sequences listed, 58% are singletons. Sample donors were healthy Caucasian individuals that came from Russia, aged 6 to 90. The CDR3 covers 13 residues. Germline V gene lookup returns CDR1 LGHNA and CDR2 YNFKEQ.

The receptor comes from a man aged 25-45 years in good health. Sequenced: blood. The chain has TRBV4-2 and TRBJ2-5, with a weak D call TRBD1 (6 bases). The J call may be mistaken, given a closer DNA end match to TRBJ2-7. The CDR3 protein is CASSQVGAPEQYF. In DNA form, the CDR3 reads TGTGCCAGCAGCCAAGTGGGGGCGCCCGAGCAGTACTTC.